These T cell receptor beta chains were read from a single sample in a study of Graves' ophthalmopathy and Graves' hyperthyroidism. From the multiplex PCR reads, TCRdb called clonotypes with MiXCR, one entry per CDR3 protein. The table includes fewer than 400,000 distinct CDR3 sequences, 15% to 20% detected once. Material for sequencing was peripheral blood. These receptors were obtained from a woman aged 18-29 years with Graves' ophthalmopathy. Each CDR3 is given with its conserved first and last residue. D genes are given only for firm matches. Clone size is given for some rows only: seen once, a few or many times, or a class if the clone is expanded.

V: TRBV12-3/TRBV12-4; D: .; size: many; J: TRBJ1-1; CDR3: CASRPQGRGTEAFF; DNA: TGTGCCAGCAGACCACAGGGCCGGGGCACTGAAGCTTTCTTT
V: TRBV11-2; D: .; size: many; J: TRBJ1-1; CDR3: CASSVLNTEAFF; DNA: TGTGCCAGCAGCGTTCTTAACACTGAAGCTTTCTTT
V: TRBV4-3; D: .; size: many; J: TRBJ2-6; CDR3: CASSQEGRAGANVLTF; DNA: TGCGCCAGCAGCCAAGAGGGACGGGCTGGGGCCAACGTCCTGACTTTC
V: TRBV28; D: TRBD1; size: many; J: TRBJ1-1; CDR3: CASRPTGGPLGAFF; DNA: TGTGCCAGCAGACCGACAGGGGGTCCCCTCGGAGCTTTCTTT
V: TRBV29-1; D: TRBD1; size: many; J: TRBJ1-1; CDR3: CSGYRGTEAFF; DNA: TGCAGCGGGTACAGGGGCACTGAAGCTTTCTTT
V: TRBV2; D: TRBD1; size: many; J: TRBJ2-7; CDR3: CASSRTGGFSYEQYF; DNA: TGTGCCAGCAGTCGGACAGGGGGATTCTCCTACGAGCAGTACTTC
V: TRBV9; D: .; size: many; J: TRBJ1-6; CDR3: CASSAGARASPLHF; DNA: TGTGCCAGCAGCGCAGGGGCAAGGGCTTCACCCCTCCACTTT
V: TRBV6-5; D: TRBD1; size: many; J: TRBJ1-2; CDR3: CASRRDRGQLLGYTF; DNA: TGTGCCAGCAGACGCGACAGGGGGCAGTTGTTGGGCTACACCTTC
V: TRBV6-1; D: .; size: many; J: TRBJ2-7; CDR3: CASSEVDEQYF; DNA: TGTGCCAGCAGTGAAGTGGACGAGCAGTACTTC
V: TRBV10-2; D: TRBD1; size: many; J: TRBJ2-5; CDR3: CASSPGTGPWTQYF; DNA: TGCGCCAGCAGTCCCGGGACAGGGCCCTGGACCCAGTACTTC
V: TRBV12-3/TRBV12-4; D: .; size: few; J: TRBJ1-6; CDR3: CASRGWPLHF; DNA: TGTGCCAGCAGGGGGTGGCCCCTCCACTTT
V: TRBV6-1; D: .; size: many; J: TRBJ1-5; CDR3: CASSEALGRRPRGHF; DNA: TGTGCCAGCAGTGAAGCTCTAGGCCGACGGCCAAGGGGACATTTT
V: TRBV28; D: TRBD1; size: .; J: TRBJ2-5; CDR3: CASSLTGDRARETQYF; DNA: TGTGCCAGCAGTTTAACGGGGGACAGGGCCAGAGAGACCCAGTACTTC
V: TRBV12-3/TRBV12-4; D: .; size: .; J: TRBJ2-2; CDR3: CASTSREGTGELFF; DNA: TGTGCCAGCACCTCTAGAGAGGGCACCGGGGAGCTGTTTTTT
V: TRBV6-2/TRBV6-3; D: TRBD1; size: .; J: TRBJ1-5; CDR3: CASSGQGFVGNQPQHF; DNA: TGTGCCAGCAGTGGACAGGGGTTTGTAGGCAATCAGCCCCAGCATTTT
V: TRBV3-1; D: .; size: many; J: TRBJ2-7; CDR3: CASSQVSGAHEQYF; DNA: TGTGCCAGCAGCCAAGTTTCCGGGGCGCACGAGCAGTACTTC
V: TRBV7-2; D: .; size: many; J: TRBJ1-1; CDR3: CASSPQGRNTKAFF; DNA: TGTGCCAGCAGCCCGCAGGGGAGGAACACTAAAGCTTTCTTT